Presented here are 21 T cell receptor beta chains from one specimen sequenced in a study of identical twins. TCRdb fed the 5' RACE reads into MiXCR, producing one record per CDR3 protein. Of around 490,000 distinct CDR3 sequences detected, roughly 15% appear once; the ten largest clones hold about 0.4%. These sequences were also reported in another study, on yellow fever vaccine responses in identical twins.

Input material: CD4+ T cells sorted from blood. The receptors come from a woman younger than 30 in good health.

The V call is TRBV10-3, the J call TRBJ2-7; 8 nucleotides line up with TRBD2. This CDR3 spans 14 amino acids. V was clipped by 7 bases and J by 0 bases; unmatched bases: 5. Germline V gives CDR1 ENHRY, CDR2 SYGVKD. CDR3 DNA: TGTGCCATCATGAGTAGCGGGACCTCCTACGAGCAGTACTTC. Translated, it gives CAIMSSGTSYEQYF.

This clonotype occurred a few times. This chain links TRBV12-3 or TRBV12-4 with TRBJ2-7, with 13 bases aligning to TRBD2. Unmatched junction bases numbered 15, after V lost 2 bases and J lost 8 bases. The CDR3 sequence is 18 residues long. The CDR3 is CASSLRNGVGLAGEKQYF. Written as DNA, the CDR3 is TGTGCCAGCAGTTTAAGGAACGGAGTTGGACTAGCGGGAGAAAAGCAGTACTTC.

This clonotype was detected a few times. The J gene is TRBJ2-7, the V gene TRBV29-1, with TRBD2 matching over 8 bases. This CDR3 has 14 amino acids. Germline CDR1 reads SQVTM; CDR2 reads ANQGSEA. The junction had 10 bases not matched to a gene; V was cut back by 7 bases and J by 2 bases. CDR3 region: CSAKSGAGAYEQYF. The CDR3 DNA reads TGCAGCGCCAAATCCGGAGCGGGAGCCTACGAGCAGTACTTC.

The chain is built from TRBV4-2 and TRBJ2-1, with D possibly being TRBD2 (6 bases). Trimming pared 1 base from V and 2 bases from J, leaving 12 bases between. Germline-derived CDR1 and CDR2 are LGHNA and YNFKEQ. This CDR3 spans 16 amino acids. This CDR3 is CASSQAGRGTYNEQFF. The CDR3 DNA sequence: TGTGCCAGCAGCCAAGCTGGACGGGGGACCTACAATGAGCAGTTCTTC.

This clonotype showed up just a few times. The rearrangement links TRBV7-8 to TRBJ2-5, with 7 positions matching TRBD2. CDR1 and CDR2 from the germline V gene are SGHVS and FQNEAQ. Germline trimming cut 6 bases from V and 9 bases from J; bases unmatched to any gene: 7. CDR3 length: 12 amino acids. This chain's CDR3 is CASRGGYGAQYF. In nucleotides, the CDR3 is TGTGCCAGCAGGGGAGGGTACGGGGCCCAGTACTTC.

This clonotype showed up just a few times. This sequence joins TRBV20-1 and TRBJ1-1, with a possible D match to TRBD1 (6 bases). This CDR3 spans 14 amino acids. Germline assignment: CDR1 DFQATT and CDR2 SNEGSKA (reference sequence). Trimming took 6 bases from V and 1 from J, leaving 15 bases between them. The CDR3 region is CSAPLQGRNTEAFF. Written as DNA, the CDR3 is TGCAGTGCACCCCTACAGGGCCGGAACACTGAAGCTTTCTTT.

This clonotype came up a few times. This chain joins TRBV2 and TRBJ1-1, with D hard to call. Looked up from germline, CDR1 is SNHLY and CDR2 is FYNNEI. V was clipped by 6 bases and J by 1 base, with 12 bases between them. The CDR3 covers 14 residues. Here the CDR3 reads CASSAREPNTEAFF. The CDR3 bases are TGTGCCAGCAGCGCCCGGGAACCGAACACTGAAGCTTTCTTT.

This clonotype was picked up a small number of times. The chain is built from TRBV7-9 and TRBJ2-1; 7 bases match TRBD2. V dropped 1 base and J dropped 7; count of bases not matched to a gene: 7. CDR3 size: 15 residues. Germline V gene lookup returns CDR1 SEHNR and CDR2 FQNEAQ (reference sequence). The CDR3 nucleotides read TGTGCCAGCAGCTTAGAACACCGGGACTATAATGAGCAGTTCTTC. As protein: CASSLEHRDYNEQFF.

This clonotype was observed a handful of times. The rearrangement joins TRBV5-1 to TRBJ2-2; D gene unclear. The CDR3 sequence is 15 residues long. V was clipped by 0 bases and J by 2 bases, with 8 bases between them. CDR1 and CDR2 from the germline V gene are SGHRS and YFSETQ. CDR3 sequence (DNA): TGCGCCAGCAGCTTGGCCGCAGCTAACACCGGGGAGCTGTTTTTT. Its protein product is CASSLAAANTGELFF.

This clonotype was counted only a few times. The V and J genes are TRBV5-1 and TRBJ1-1; possibly TRBD1 for D (5 bases). In germline, CDR1 is SGHRS, CDR2 YFSETQ. V lost 2 bases and J lost 4, with 9 bases in between. The CDR3 loop spans 13 amino acids. Written as DNA, the CDR3 is TGCGCCAGCAGCTTCGGGGGGATCACTGAAGCTTTCTTT. Translated, it gives CASSFGGITEAFF.

V and J are TRBV4-2 and TRBJ2-5; D gene uncertain. The CDR3 has 15 residues. Germline loops: CDR1 LGHNA, CDR2 YNFKEQ. Trimming cost V 0 bases and J 2 bases, with 10 bases left between them. Written as DNA, the CDR3 is TGTGCCAGCAGCCAAGATTGGTTTCAGCAAGAGACCCAGTACTTC. This gives the protein CASSQDWFQQETQYF.

The chain carries TRBV20-1 and TRBJ2-7, with 8 bases lining up with TRBD2. The germline V gene has CDR1 DFQATT and CDR2 SNEGSKA (reference sequence). With V trimmed by 0 bases and J by 0 bases, 13 bases remained unmatched. CDR3 length: 18 residues. CDR3 sequence reads: CSARDAPRLAGDSYEQYF. CDR3 bases: TGCAGTGCTAGAGATGCCCCCCGGCTAGCGGGTGACTCCTACGAGCAGTACTTC.

A few counts support this clonotype. This chain connects TRBV6-5 to TRBJ2-5; no reliable D call. The CDR3 contains 15 residues. Trimming cost V 2 bases and J 5 bases, with 15 bases left between them. Per the germline V gene, CDR1 is MNHEY and CDR2 is SVGAGI. In nucleotides, the CDR3 is TGTGCCAGCAGTTACAAGGGCCGAGTGGAGGAGACCCAGTACTTC. Protein: CASSYKGRVEETQYF.

This clonotype was counted only a few times. CDR3 DNA: TGTGCCAGCAGTTTAACGTCGTATGGCTACACCTTC. As protein: CASSLTSYGYTF. The chain joins TRBV12-3 or TRBV12-4 to TRBJ1-2; no clear D. V shed 2 bases and J shed 5 bases, with 6 bases lying between them. This CDR3 has 12 amino acids.

This clonotype was seen repeatedly, ten times or more. The J gene is TRBJ2-1, the V gene TRBV5-6; TRBD2 aligns across 14 bases. CDR3 length: 17 amino acids. In germline, CDR1 is SGHDT, CDR2 YYEEEE. Trimming removed 4 bases from V and 4 bases from J; junction bases left unmatched: 7. CDR3 protein: CASSPGLAGGFYNEQFF. The CDR3 coding sequence is TGTGCCAGCAGCCCTGGACTAGCGGGAGGATTTTACAATGAGCAGTTCTTC.

CDR3 residues: CASSLGGARNTEAFF. The CDR3 DNA is TGTGCCAGCAGTTTAGGAGGGGCGCGGAACACTGAAGCTTTCTTT. The chain is built from TRBV28 and TRBJ1-1; D is possibly TRBD1 (5 bases). This CDR3 comprises 15 residues. Trimming stripped 2 bases from V and 1 base from J, with 11 bases between. Germline V gene sequence: CDR1 MDHEN, CDR2 SYDVKM.

The genes are TRBV3-1 and TRBJ2-3, with D tentatively TRBD2 (6 bases). This CDR3 is 16 amino acids long. Trimming took 4 bases from V and 5 from J, leaving 19 bases between them. CDR1 is LGHDT, CDR2 YNNKEL, per germline (reference sequence). For the CDR3, the DNA is TGTGCCAGCAGCCCGACGGGGGTCCTAGGTGGAGATACGCAGTATTTT. Residues: CASSPTGVLGGDTQYF.

The J gene is TRBJ2-3, the V gene TRBV7-9; 8 nucleotides agree with TRBD1. CDR1 and CDR2 from the germline V gene are SEHNR and FQNEAQ (reference sequence). The V and J ends lost 5 bases and 2 bases, in that order; junction bases with no gene match: 6. The CDR3 is 15 amino acids. CDR3 in amino acids: CASSQGAGTTDTQYF. The CDR3 DNA sequence: TGTGCCAGCAGCCAGGGGGCAGGGACCACAGATACGCAGTATTTT.

V is TRBV10-2 and J is TRBJ1-5, with a tentative D call TRBD1 (6 bases). This CDR3 is built from 15 residues. Germline assignment: CDR1 WSHSY and CDR2 SAAADI. The V and J ends lost 4 bases and 6 bases respectively, with 16 bases between them. The CDR3 is CASSGTRLGGQPQHF. The CDR3, as DNA: TGCGCCAGCAGTGGAACGCGGTTAGGGGGTCAGCCCCAGCATTTT.

The V gene is TRBV20-1, the J gene TRBJ1-4; maybe TRBD1 (6 bases). CDR3 length: 15 residues. Germline CDR1 reads DFQATT; CDR2 reads SNEGSKA (reference sequence). The V and J ends lost 1 base and 8 bases respectively, with 17 bases between them. CDR3 region: CSARASGQRLEKLFF. CDR3 DNA sequence: TGCAGTGCTAGAGCTTCCGGACAGAGATTAGAAAAACTGTTTTTT.

This clonotype showed up just a few times. The chain has TRBV28 and TRBJ2-7, with 8 bases aligning to TRBD1. CDR1 MDHEN and CDR2 SYDVKM come from the germline V gene. The CDR3 has 12 amino acids. Trimming removed 6 bases from V and 5 bases from J; junction bases left unmatched: 3. CDR3: CASSTDRDEQYV. The CDR3 DNA follows: TGTGCCAGCAGCACGGACAGGGACGAGCAGTACGTC.